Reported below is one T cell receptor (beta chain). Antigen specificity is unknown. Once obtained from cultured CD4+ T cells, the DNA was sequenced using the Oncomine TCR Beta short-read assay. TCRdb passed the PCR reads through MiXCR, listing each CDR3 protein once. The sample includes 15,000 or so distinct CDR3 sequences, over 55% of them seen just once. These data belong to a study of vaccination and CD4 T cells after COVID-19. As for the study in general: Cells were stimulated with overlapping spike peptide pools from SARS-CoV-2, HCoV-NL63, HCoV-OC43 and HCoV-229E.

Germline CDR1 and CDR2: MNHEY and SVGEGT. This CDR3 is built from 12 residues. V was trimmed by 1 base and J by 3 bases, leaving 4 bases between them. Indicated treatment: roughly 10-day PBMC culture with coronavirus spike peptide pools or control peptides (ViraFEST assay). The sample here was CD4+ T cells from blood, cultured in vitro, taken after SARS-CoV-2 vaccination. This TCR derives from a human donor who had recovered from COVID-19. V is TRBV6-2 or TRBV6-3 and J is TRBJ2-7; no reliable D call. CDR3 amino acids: CASSYWSYEQYF. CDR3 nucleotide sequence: TGTGCCAGCAGTTACTGGAGCTACGAGCAGTACTTC.